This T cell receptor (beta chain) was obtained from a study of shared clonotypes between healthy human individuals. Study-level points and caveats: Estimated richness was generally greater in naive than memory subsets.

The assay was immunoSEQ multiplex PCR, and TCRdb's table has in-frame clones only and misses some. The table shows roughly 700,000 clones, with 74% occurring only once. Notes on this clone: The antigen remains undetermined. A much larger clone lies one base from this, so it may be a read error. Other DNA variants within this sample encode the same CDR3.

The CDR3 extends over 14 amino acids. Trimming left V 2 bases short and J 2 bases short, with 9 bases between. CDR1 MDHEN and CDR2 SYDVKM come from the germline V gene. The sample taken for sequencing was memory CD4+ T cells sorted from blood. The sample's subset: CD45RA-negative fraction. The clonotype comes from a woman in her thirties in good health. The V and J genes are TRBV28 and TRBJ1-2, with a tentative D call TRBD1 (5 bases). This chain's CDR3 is CASSLGQGNYGYTF. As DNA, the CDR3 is TGTGCCAGCAGTTTAGGTCAGGGCAACTATGGCTACACCTTC.